The 24 T cell receptor beta chains below all came from one sample that was sequenced in a study of human T cells and chemical hapten exposure. Time point reported: patch test 2, 6 weeks after DPC sensitization. Stated treatment: therapeutic diphenylcyclopropenone sensitization with weekly scalp DPC. TCRdb recomputed calls from the RACE reads with MiXCR, one row per CDR3 protein. This table has tens of thousands of distinct CDR3 sequences, about 3% appearing once. The source material was whole blood, sampled in connection with sensitization to the hapten diphenylcyclopropenone (DPC). These receptors came from a man aged 40-49 years with alopecia areata. Some clones in this sample may be carry-over from other donors' samples.

At least ten counts were recorded for this clonotype. The chain joins TRBV18 to TRBJ1-1; D remains unclear. Trimming removed 2 bases from V and 3 bases from J, with 13 bases in between. From germline, CDR1 is KGHSH and CDR2 LQKENI. The CDR3 runs to 15 residues. CDR3 nucleotide sequence: TGTGCCAGCTCACCATGGCGAGGGCCGGACACTGAAGCTTTCTTT. Translating it yields CASSPWRGPDTEAFF.

This clonotype was detected only a few times. The chain is built from TRBV7-9 and TRBJ2-5, with D perhaps given as TRBD1 or TRBD2 (6 bases each). This CDR3 contains 15 residues. V gave up 5 bases and J gave up 5 bases, with 18 bases separating them. Germline V CDR1 and CDR2: SEHNR, FQNEAQ (reference sequence). This CDR3 reads CASSHDLGGLETQYF. CDR3 DNA: TGTGCCAGCAGCCACGATCTAGGGGGGCTGGAGACCCAGTACTTC.

This clonotype showed up many times. This chain connects TRBV20-1 to TRBJ1-6; no reliable D call. This CDR3 is built from 13 residues. With 6 bases removed from V and 7 bases from J, the gap between germline ends came to 13 bases. CDR1 is DFQATT, CDR2 SNEGSKA, per germline (reference sequence). CDR3 in amino acids: CSARVTENSPLHF. CDR3 DNA: TGCAGTGCCCGGGTGACGGAGAATTCACCCCTCCACTTT.

This clonotype was seen ten or more times. J is TRBJ2-7 and V is TRBV20-1; 10 bases fit TRBD1. The CDR3 runs to 12 residues. V dropped 6 bases and J dropped 6; count of bases not matched to a gene: 5. Germline CDR1 and CDR2: DFQATT and SNEGSKA (reference sequence). CDR3 amino acids: CSASDRGVEQYF. The CDR3 coding sequence is TGCAGTGCCTCGGACAGGGGGGTCGAGCAGTACTTC.

Ten or more counts support this clonotype. The chain employs TRBV29-1 and TRBJ2-6; D not resolved. The CDR3 totals 18 residues. Germline CDR1 is SQVTM and CDR2 is ANQGSEA. V was clipped by 6 bases and J by 0 bases, with 21 bases between them. This chain's CDR3 is CSVELTDGPSSGANVLTF. CDR3 nucleotides: TGCAGCGTCGAGTTAACGGACGGTCCGAGCTCTGGGGCCAACGTCCTGACTTTC.

In its sample, this clonotype was seen many times. Here the CDR3 DNA reads TGCAGTGCTCGGGACACCCGCATGAATACGCAGTATTTT. The encoded protein is CSARDTRMNTQYF. This chain uses TRBV20-1 with TRBJ2-3; a weak D match, TRBD1 (6 bases). This CDR3 is 13 amino acids long. V was pared by 5 bases and J by 7 bases, with 16 bases between. From germline, CDR1 is DFQATT and CDR2 SNEGSKA (reference sequence).

This clonotype was seen repeatedly, ten times or more. The chain links TRBV28 to TRBJ2-2, with D perhaps TRBD1 (5 bases). Germline values: CDR1 MDHEN, CDR2 SYDVKM. V lost 6 bases and J lost 5, with 16 bases in between. The CDR3 totals 15 residues. The DNA for the CDR3 is TGTGCCAGCAGATCTGCAGGGATTGGTACCGGGGAGCTGTTTTTT. This sequence encodes CASRSAGIGTGELFF.

The table lists this clonotype with many counts. The V and J genes are TRBV12-3 or TRBV12-4 and TRBJ1-5; 8 bases map to TRBD1. The J segment lost 2 bases and the V segment lost 5 bases, leaving 8 bases of the junction unmatched. This CDR3 has 16 amino acids. CDR3 nucleotide sequence: TGTGCCAGCAGTCCTGGACAGGGAAGGGGCAATCAGCCCCAGCATTTT. It is translated as CASSPGQGRGNQPQHF.

The table lists this clonotype with many counts. The chain couples TRBV7-9 to TRBJ1-2; D gene uncertain. The CDR3 runs to 14 residues. Germline CDR1 and CDR2: SEHNR and FQNEAQ (reference sequence). V was pared by 3 bases and J by 7 bases, with 15 bases between. The CDR3, as DNA: TGTGCCAGCAGCTTGCCGACCCCAGAGGGTGGCTACACCTTC. Its protein product is CASSLPTPEGGYTF.

This clonotype occurred many times. The chain couples TRBV2 to TRBJ2-3; D perhaps matches TRBD2 (6 bases). V shed 4 bases and J shed 2 bases, with 16 bases lying between them. This CDR3 spans 16 amino acids. Germline V gene data show CDR1 as SNHLY and CDR2 as FYNNEI. The CDR3 DNA reads as TGTGCCAGCAGTGCGACGGGGGTTGGGATCACAGATACGCAGTATTTT. Translated: CASSATGVGITDTQYF.

Ten or more counts support this clonotype. V gene TRBV18 combines with J gene TRBJ2-1; D remains unclear. CDR3 length equals 14 residues. The germline V gene encodes CDR1 KGHSH and CDR2 LQKENI. With 6 bases removed from V and 3 bases from J, the gap between germline ends came to 12 bases. Here the CDR3 reads CASSPNGYYNEQFF. Here the CDR3 DNA reads TGTGCCAGCTCCCCGAATGGGTACTACAATGAGCAGTTCTTC.

At least ten counts were recorded for this clonotype. This chain joins TRBV6-1 and TRBJ1-5; TRBD1 might be the D (5 bases). Germline assignment: CDR1 MNHNS and CDR2 SASEGT. The length of the CDR3 is 15 residues. V shed 7 bases and J shed 6 bases, with 19 bases lying between them. CDR3 amino acids: CASTIRVGDFQPQHF. CDR3 nucleotide sequence: TGTGCCAGCACCATAAGAGTTGGGGACTTTCAGCCCCAGCATTTT.

Many counts were recorded for this clonotype. V usage is TRBV12-3 or TRBV12-4 and J usage is TRBJ2-7; D is undetermined. The CDR3 extends over 13 amino acids. Trimming stripped 3 bases from V and 7 bases from J, with 13 bases between. The CDR3, as DNA: TGTGCCAGCAGTTTCCGGACCGTACTAGAGCAGTACTTC. Its protein product is CASSFRTVLEQYF.

At least ten counts were recorded for this clonotype. This chain connects TRBV10-3 to TRBJ2-3; D ambiguous. The CDR3 has 13 residues. The V gene lost 4 bases and the J gene lost 2 bases, with 7 bases spanning the gap. CDR1 is ENHRY and CDR2 is SYGVKD in the germline V gene. The CDR3 DNA reads as TGTGCCATCAGTGGGAGCTACACAGATACGCAGTATTTT. It is translated as CAISGSYTDTQYF.

To note about this clonotype: A much larger clone differs from this one at a single base, so this may be a read error. V is TRBV3-1 and J is TRBJ2-7; D remains ambiguous. CDR1 LGHDT and CDR2 YNNKEL come from the germline V gene (reference sequence). This CDR3 contains 11 residues. The CDR3 loop reads CASGQAAEQYF. In DNA form, the CDR3 reads TGTGCCAGCGGCCAAGCTGCGGAGCAGTACTTC.

The J gene is TRBJ1-1, the V gene TRBV7-9; no clear D gene. CDR1 is SEHNR, CDR2 FQNEAQ, per germline (reference sequence). Trimming removed 5 bases at V and 5 bases at J, with 6 bases between. The CDR3 spans 11 residues. The CDR3 loop reads CASSPRTEAFF. In DNA, the CDR3 is TGTGCCAGCAGCCCCCGGACTGAAGCTTTCTTT.

In its sample, this clonotype was seen many times. The chain's CDR3 is CASSLDREDEQYF. In DNA form, the CDR3 reads TGTGCCAGCAGCTTAGACAGGGAGGACGAGCAGTACTTC. The J gene is TRBJ2-7, the V gene TRBV7-2, with D perhaps given as TRBD1 or TRBD2 (6 bases each). The germline V gene encodes CDR1 SGHTA and CDR2 FQGNSA. V was pared by 1 base and J by 5 bases, with 9 bases between. The CDR3 loop spans 13 amino acids.

In its sample, this clonotype was seen many times. The genes are TRBV20-1 and TRBJ2-2; tentatively, D is TRBD1 (6 bases). V lost 3 bases to trimming and J lost 6 bases, with 17 bases between them. CDR1 is DFQATT, CDR2 SNEGSKA, per germline (reference sequence). This CDR3 spans 15 amino acids. CDR3 sequence: CSASPLRGESGELFF. For the CDR3, the DNA is TGCAGTGCTAGTCCTCTCAGGGGCGAATCCGGGGAGCTGTTTTTT.

The table lists this clonotype with many counts. The chain combines TRBV6-2 or TRBV6-3 with TRBJ2-7; no clear D gene. This CDR3 contains 14 residues. V was cut by 0 bases and J by 3 bases, with 9 bases left in between. CDR1 and CDR2 (germline): MNHEY, SVGEGT. This CDR3 is CASSYSTWGYEQYF. CDR3 DNA sequence: TGTGCCAGCAGTTACTCGACATGGGGCTACGAGCAGTACTTC.

At least ten counts were recorded for this clonotype. This chain links TRBV2 with TRBJ2-3, with a tentative D call TRBD1 (6 bases). Germline assignment: CDR1 SNHLY and CDR2 FYNNEI. V was trimmed by 7 bases and J by 0 bases, leaving 11 bases between them. The CDR3 contains 14 residues. The CDR3 nucleotides are TGTGCCAGCACCGGGACATCTAGCACAGATACGCAGTATTTT. Its translation is CASTGTSSTDTQYF. The full variable domain, with the rest looked up from reference TRBV2 and TRBJ2-3, is EPEVTQTPSHQVTQMGQEVILRCVPISNHLYFYWYRQILGQKVEFLVSFYNNEISEKSEIFDDQFSVERPDGSNFTLKIRSTKLEDSAMYFCASTGTSSTDTQYFGPGTRLTVL.

Ten or more counts support this clonotype. The chain employs TRBV7-2 and TRBJ2-3, with D unresolved. This CDR3 has 11 amino acids. Germline CDR1 is SGHTA and CDR2 is FQGNSA. V was shortened by 8 bases and J by 6 bases, with 9 bases between the two germline ends. The CDR3 DNA follows: TGTGCCAGCGGAAGCGCGGATACGCAGTATTTT. It encodes CASGSADTQYF.

The sample holds many counts of this clonotype. The V gene is TRBV2, the J gene TRBJ2-3; 11 nucleotides match TRBD2. The length of the CDR3 is 16 residues. After removal of 6 bases from V and 4 bases from J, the junction contained 9 bases not matched to a gene. Looked up from germline, CDR1 is SNHLY and CDR2 is FYNNEI. CDR3 region: CASRTVLAGASDTQYF. The DNA for the CDR3 is TGTGCCAGCAGAACTGTACTAGCGGGAGCTTCAGATACGCAGTATTTT.

The table lists this clonotype with many counts. The chain links TRBV11-2 to TRBJ2-7; weak D call: TRBD2 (5 bases). V was pared by 5 bases and J by 2 bases, with 7 bases between. CDR3 size: 12 residues. Germline V lookup: CDR1 SGHAT, CDR2 FQNNGV. The CDR3 loop is CASSPGTYEQYF. CDR3 DNA: TGTGCCAGCAGCCCCGGGACCTACGAGCAGTACTTC.

In regard to this clonotype: This may be a read error: a much more frequent sequence differs by one nucleotide. This chain connects TRBV18 to TRBJ2-5, with TRBD1 as a possible D gene (5 bases). Trimming shortened V by 2 bases and J by 5 bases, and 15 bases separated the two germline ends. Germline V lookup: CDR1 KGHSH, CDR2 LQKENI. The CDR3 covers 15 residues. The CDR3 loop is CASSPRRTRHETQYF. CDR3 DNA sequence: TGTGCCAGCTCACCAAGAAGGACAAGGCACGAGACCCAGTACTTC.